A selection of T cell receptor beta chains follows, all from one sample in a study of blood T cell repertoires in COVID-19. The method was immunoSEQ multiplex PCR; TCRdb's version includes in-frame clones alone and lacks a portion of them. The table includes some 260,000 clones, about nine tenths detected once. The sequenced sample was PBMCs or T cells enriched from blood (not recorded which). These receptors were obtained from a woman younger than 30 who had recovered from COVID-19. Both conserved end residues are part of each CDR3. The D gene is left open where the match is weak. Part of the rows lack a size; the others show once, few, many or a class for expanded clones.

length	size	J	D	V	CDR3	DNA
12	NA	TRBJ2-7	NA	TRBV10-3	CAISGQGGEQYF	TGTGCCATCAGTGGCCAGGGGGGCGAGCAGTACTTC
16	NA	TRBJ1-6	NA	TRBV4-1	CASSQEALSYNSPLHF	TGCGCCAGCAGCCAAGAAGCCCTCTCCTATAATTCACCCCTCCACTTT
13	NA	TRBJ2-1	TRBD2	TRBV19	CASSSSGRNEQFF	TGTGCCAGTAGTTCTAGCGGGAGAAATGAGCAGTTCTTC
15	NA	TRBJ2-1	TRBD2	TRBV11-3	CASSLHLAGDNEQFF	TGTGCCAGCAGCTTACATCTAGCGGGGGACAATGAGCAGTTCTTC
15	NA	TRBJ1-5	NA	TRBV7-2	CASSLGAKGNQPQHF	TGTGCCAGCAGCTTAGGGGCGAAGGGCAATCAGCCCCAGCATTTT
14	NA	TRBJ1-5	NA	TRBV28	CASSTDSSNQPQHF	TGTGCCAGCAGTACGGACAGTAGCAATCAGCCCCAGCATTTT
17	NA	TRBJ1-1	NA	TRBV2	CASRNSLGRGMNTEAFF	TGTGCCAGCAGAAACTCCCTAGGCAGGGGCATGAACACTGAAGCTTTCTTT
13	NA	TRBJ1-2	TRBD1	TRBV4-2	CASSLGTGGGYTF	TGTGCCAGCAGCCTAGGGACAGGGGGTGGCTACACCTTC
13	NA	TRBJ1-5	NA	TRBV10-3	CAISGGINQPQHF	TGTGCCATCAGTGGTGGCATCAATCAGCCCCAGCATTTT
17	NA	TRBJ2-1	TRBD2	TRBV7-2	CASSLSGRGSSYNEQFF	TGTGCCAGCAGCTTGAGCGGGAGGGGGAGCTCCTACAATGAGCAGTTCTTC
16	NA	TRBJ2-6	TRBD1	TRBV5-1	CASTGQGAPGANVLTF	TGCGCCAGCACAGGACAGGGGGCCCCTGGGGCCAACGTCCTGACTTTC
17	NA	TRBJ2-1	TRBD2	TRBV11-2	CASSLGWGTSNHNEQFF	TGTGCCAGCAGCTTAGGGTGGGGGACTAGCAATCACAATGAGCAGTTCTTC
15	NA	TRBJ1-3	NA	TRBV11-3	CASNGLGATGNTIYF	TGTGCCAGCAACGGACTGGGGGCAACGGGAAACACCATATATTTT
13	few	TRBJ2-2	NA	TRBV10-1	CASSGSEAGELFF	TGCGCCAGCTCCGGGAGTGAGGCCGGGGAGCTGTTTTTT
16	NA	TRBJ1-6	NA	TRBV4-1	CASSQRRDSVNSPLHF	TGCGCCAGCAGCCAACGTCGTGACAGCGTTAATTCACCCCTCCACTTT
12	NA	TRBJ2-3	NA	TRBV13	CASTSAGDTQYF	TGTGCCAGCACCTCGGCGGGCGATACGCAGTATTTT
15	NA	TRBJ2-1	TRBD2	TRBV5-1	CASSLEAGGPGEQFF	TGCGCCAGCAGTTTGGAAGCGGGAGGGCCAGGTGAGCAGTTCTTC
13	NA	TRBJ2-5	NA	TRBV4-2	CASSQVERETQYF	TGTGCCAGCAGCCAAGTCGAGAGAGAGACCCAGTACTTC
14	NA	TRBJ2-1	NA	TRBV9	CASSAARVANEQFF	TGTGCCAGCAGCGCCGCGAGGGTGGCCAATGAGCAGTTCTTC